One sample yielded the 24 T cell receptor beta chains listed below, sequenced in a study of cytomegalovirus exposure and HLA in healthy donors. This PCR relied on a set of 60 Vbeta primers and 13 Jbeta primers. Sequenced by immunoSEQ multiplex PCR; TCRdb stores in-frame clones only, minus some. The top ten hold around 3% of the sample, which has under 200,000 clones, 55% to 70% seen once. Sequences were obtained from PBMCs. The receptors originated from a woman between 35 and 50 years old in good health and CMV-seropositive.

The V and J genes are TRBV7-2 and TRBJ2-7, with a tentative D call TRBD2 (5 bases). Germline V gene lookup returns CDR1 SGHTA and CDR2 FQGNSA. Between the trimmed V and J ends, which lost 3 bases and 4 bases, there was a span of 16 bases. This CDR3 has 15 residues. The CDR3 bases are TGTGCCAGCAGCTTGGTGCCTAGCTGGCCGTACGAGCAGTACTTC. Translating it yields CASSLVPSWPYEQYF.

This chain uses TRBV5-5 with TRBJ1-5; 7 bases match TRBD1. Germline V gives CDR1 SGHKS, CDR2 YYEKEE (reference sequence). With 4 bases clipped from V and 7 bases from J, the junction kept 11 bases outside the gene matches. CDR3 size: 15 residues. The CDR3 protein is CASSVSTGTRQPQHF. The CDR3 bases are TGTGCCAGCAGCGTCTCGACAGGGACGCGACAGCCCCAGCATTTT.

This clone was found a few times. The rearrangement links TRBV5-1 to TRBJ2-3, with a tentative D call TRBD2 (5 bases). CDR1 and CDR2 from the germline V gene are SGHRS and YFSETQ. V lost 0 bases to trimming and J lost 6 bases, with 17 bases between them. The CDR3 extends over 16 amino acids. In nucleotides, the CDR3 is TGCGCCAGCAGCTTGGCTGGTGGGAGTCAGGCGGATACGCAGTATTTT. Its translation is CASSLAGGSQADTQYF. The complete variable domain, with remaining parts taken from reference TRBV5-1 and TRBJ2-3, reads KAGVTQTPRYLIKTRGQQVTLSCSPISGHRSVSWYQQTPGQGLQFLFEYFSETQRNKGNFPGRFSGRQFSNSRSEMNVSTLELGDSALYLCASSLAGGSQADTQYFGPGTRLTVL.

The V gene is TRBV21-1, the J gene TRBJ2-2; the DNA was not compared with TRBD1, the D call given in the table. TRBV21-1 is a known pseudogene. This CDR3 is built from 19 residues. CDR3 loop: CASTPKVKGAHTNTGELFF. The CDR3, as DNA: TGTGCCAGCACCCCGAAGGTGAAGGGGGCCCATACGAACACCGGGGAGCTGTTTTTT.

The CDR3 loop is CASSLGGQGGTDTQYF. The CDR3 DNA sequence: TGTGCCAGCAGCTTAGGGGGCCAGGGGGGCACAGATACGCAGTATTTT. The J gene is TRBJ2-3, the V gene TRBV7-2; 7 nucleotides agree with TRBD1. The V segment lost 1 base and the J segment 1 base; nucleotides outside the gene matches: 5. Germline V gene lookup returns CDR1 SGHTA and CDR2 FQGNSA. The CDR3 sequence is 16 residues long.

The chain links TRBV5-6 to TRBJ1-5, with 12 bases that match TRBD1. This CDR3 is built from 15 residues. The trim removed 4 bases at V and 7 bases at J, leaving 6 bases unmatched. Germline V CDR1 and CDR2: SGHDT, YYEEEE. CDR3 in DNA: TGTGCCAGCAGCGGGGACAGGGGGCCGGGACAGCCCCAGCATTTT. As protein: CASSGDRGPGQPQHF.

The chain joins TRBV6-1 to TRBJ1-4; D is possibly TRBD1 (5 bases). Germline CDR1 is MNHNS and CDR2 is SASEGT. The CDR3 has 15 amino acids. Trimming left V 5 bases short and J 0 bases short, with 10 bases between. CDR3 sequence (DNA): TGTGCCAGCAGTAGGGGAGGGTCAACTAATGAAAAACTGTTTTTT. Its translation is CASSRGGSTNEKLFF.

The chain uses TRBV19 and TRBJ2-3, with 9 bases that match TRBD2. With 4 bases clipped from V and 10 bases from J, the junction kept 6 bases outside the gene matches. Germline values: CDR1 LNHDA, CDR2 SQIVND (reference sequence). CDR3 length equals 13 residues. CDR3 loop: CASSTLAGEAQYF. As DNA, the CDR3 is TGTGCCAGTAGTACCTTAGCGGGAGAGGCGCAGTATTTT.

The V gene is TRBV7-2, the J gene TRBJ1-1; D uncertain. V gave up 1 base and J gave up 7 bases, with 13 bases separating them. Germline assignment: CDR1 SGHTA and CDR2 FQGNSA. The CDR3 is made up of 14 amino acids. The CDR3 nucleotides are TGTGCCAGCAGCTTAGTTTCCGAGTTCGGTGAAGCTTTCTTT. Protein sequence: CASSLVSEFGEAFF.

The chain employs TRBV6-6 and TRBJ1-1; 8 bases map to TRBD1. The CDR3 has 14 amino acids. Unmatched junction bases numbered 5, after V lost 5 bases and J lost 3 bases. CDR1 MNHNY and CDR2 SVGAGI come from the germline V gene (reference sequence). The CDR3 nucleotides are TGTGCCAGCAGTACCGGACAGGGTGACACTGAAGCTTTCTTT. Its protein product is CASSTGQGDTEAFF.

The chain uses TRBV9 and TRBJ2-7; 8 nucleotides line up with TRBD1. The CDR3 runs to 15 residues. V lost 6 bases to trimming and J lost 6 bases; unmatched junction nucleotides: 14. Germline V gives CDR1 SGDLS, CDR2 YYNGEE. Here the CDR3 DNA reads TGTGCCAGCACCCCCACCCCACAGGGGGAATTCGAGCAGTACTTC. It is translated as CASTPTPQGEFEQYF.

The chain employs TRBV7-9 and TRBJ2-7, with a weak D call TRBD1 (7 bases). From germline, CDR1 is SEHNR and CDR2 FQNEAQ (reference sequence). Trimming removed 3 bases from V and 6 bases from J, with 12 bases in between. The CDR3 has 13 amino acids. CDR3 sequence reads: CASSFRGDLEQYF. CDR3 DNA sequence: TGTGCCAGCAGCTTCAGGGGGGACCTCGAGCAGTACTTC. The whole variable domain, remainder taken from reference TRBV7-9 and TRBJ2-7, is DTGVSQNPRHKITKRGQNVTFRCDPISEHNRLYWYRQTLGQGPEFLTYFQNEAQLEKSRLLSDRFSAERPKGSFSTLEIQRTEQGDSAMYLCASSFRGDLEQYFGPGTRLTVT.

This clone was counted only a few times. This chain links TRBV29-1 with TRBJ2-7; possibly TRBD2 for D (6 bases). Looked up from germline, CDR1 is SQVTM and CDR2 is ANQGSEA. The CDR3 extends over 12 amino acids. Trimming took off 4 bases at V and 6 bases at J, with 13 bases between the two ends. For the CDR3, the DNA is TGCAGCGTTGGGGCGGGGATTGGCGAGCAGTACTTC. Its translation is CSVGAGIGEQYF.

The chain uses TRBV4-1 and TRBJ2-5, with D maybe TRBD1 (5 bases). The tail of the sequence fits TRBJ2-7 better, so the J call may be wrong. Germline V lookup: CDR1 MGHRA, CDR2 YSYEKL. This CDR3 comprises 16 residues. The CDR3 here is CASSQDLNVRAYEQYF. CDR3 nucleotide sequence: TGCGCCAGCAGCCAAGATCTTAACGTCAGGGCCTACGAGCAGTACTTC.

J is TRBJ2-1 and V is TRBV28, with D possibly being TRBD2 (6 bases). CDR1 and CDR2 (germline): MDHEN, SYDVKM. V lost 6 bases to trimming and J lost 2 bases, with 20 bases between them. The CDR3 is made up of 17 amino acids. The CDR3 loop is CASSPIGTPTTYNEQFF. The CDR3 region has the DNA TGTGCCAGCAGCCCGATCGGGACTCCAACCACCTACAATGAGCAGTTCTTC.

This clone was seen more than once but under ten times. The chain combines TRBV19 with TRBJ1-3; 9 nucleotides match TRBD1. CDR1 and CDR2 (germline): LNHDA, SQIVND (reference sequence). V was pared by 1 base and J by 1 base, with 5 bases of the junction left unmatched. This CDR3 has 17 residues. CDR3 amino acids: CASSIGRQGGSGNTIYF. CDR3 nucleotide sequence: TGTGCCAGTAGTATAGGCCGACAGGGGGGATCTGGAAACACCATATATTTT.

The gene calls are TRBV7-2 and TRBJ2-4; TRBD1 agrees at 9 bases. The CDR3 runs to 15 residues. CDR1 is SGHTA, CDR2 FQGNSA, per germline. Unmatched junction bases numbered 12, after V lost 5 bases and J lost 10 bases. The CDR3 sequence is CASSPGQGRGRIQYF. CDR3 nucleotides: TGTGCCAGCAGCCCGGGACAGGGAAGGGGAAGGATTCAGTACTTC.

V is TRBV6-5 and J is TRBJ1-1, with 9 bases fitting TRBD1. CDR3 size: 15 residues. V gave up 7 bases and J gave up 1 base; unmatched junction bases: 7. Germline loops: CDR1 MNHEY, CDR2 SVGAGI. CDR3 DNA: TGTGCCAGCAAAGGGACAGGGAGAGGGAACACTGAAGCTTTCTTT. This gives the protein CASKGTGRGNTEAFF.

The CDR3 loop is CASSTGGAGETQYF. Here the CDR3 DNA reads TGTGCCAGCAGCACGGGGGGGGCGGGTGAGACCCAGTACTTC. The chain combines TRBV9 with TRBJ2-5; 8 nucleotides align to TRBD2. The CDR3 length is 14 residues. Germline CDR1 SGDLS, CDR2 YYNGEE. Trimming removed 4 bases from V and 5 bases from J; junction bases left unmatched: 7. The whole variable domain, filled in from reference TRBV9 and TRBJ2-5, reads DSGVTQTPKHLITATGQRVTLRCSPRSGDLSVYWYQQSLDQGLQFLIQYYNGEERAKGNILERFSAQQFPDLHSELNLSSLELGDSALYFCASSTGGAGETQYFGPGTRLLVL.

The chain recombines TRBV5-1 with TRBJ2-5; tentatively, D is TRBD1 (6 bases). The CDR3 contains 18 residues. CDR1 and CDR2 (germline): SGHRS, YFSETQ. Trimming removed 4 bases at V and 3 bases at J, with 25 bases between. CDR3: CASSLNIGQTLREETQYF. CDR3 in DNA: TGCGCCAGCAGCCTGAACATCGGACAGACTCTTCGGGAAGAGACCCAGTACTTC. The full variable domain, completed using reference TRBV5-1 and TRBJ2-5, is KAGVTQTPRYLIKTRGQQVTLSCSPISGHRSVSWYQQTPGQGLQFLFEYFSETQRNKGNFPGRFSGRQFSNSRSEMNVSTLELGDSALYLCASSLNIGQTLREETQYFGPGTRLLVL.

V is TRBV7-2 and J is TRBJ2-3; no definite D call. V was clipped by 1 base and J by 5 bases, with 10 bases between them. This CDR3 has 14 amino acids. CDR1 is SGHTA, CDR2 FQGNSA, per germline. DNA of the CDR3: TGTGCCAGCAGCTTAGAATATTCGGGAGATACGCAGTATTTT. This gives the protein CASSLEYSGDTQYF.

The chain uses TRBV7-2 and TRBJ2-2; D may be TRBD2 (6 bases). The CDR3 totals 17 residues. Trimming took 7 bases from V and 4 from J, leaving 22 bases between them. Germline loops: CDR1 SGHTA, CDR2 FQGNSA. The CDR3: CASTPNGGRWVTGELFF. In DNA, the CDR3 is TGTGCCAGCACCCCAAACGGGGGTCGTTGGGTCACCGGGGAGCTGTTTTTT.

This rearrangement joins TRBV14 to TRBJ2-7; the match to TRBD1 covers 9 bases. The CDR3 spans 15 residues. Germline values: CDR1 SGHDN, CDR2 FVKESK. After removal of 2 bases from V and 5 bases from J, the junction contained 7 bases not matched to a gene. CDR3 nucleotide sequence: TGTGCCAGCAGCCAACCCGGGACAGGGTTAAACGAGCAGTACTTC. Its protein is CASSQPGTGLNEQYF.

The chain's CDR3 is CASSLYQRGGNEQFF. DNA for the CDR3: TGCGCCAGCAGCTTGTATCAGCGGGGGGGTAATGAGCAGTTCTTC. This chain connects TRBV5-1 to TRBJ2-1; 10 bases map to TRBD2. Per the germline V gene, CDR1 is SGHRS and CDR2 is YFSETQ. V was pared by 1 base and J by 7 bases, with 5 bases of the junction left unmatched. The CDR3 runs to 15 residues.